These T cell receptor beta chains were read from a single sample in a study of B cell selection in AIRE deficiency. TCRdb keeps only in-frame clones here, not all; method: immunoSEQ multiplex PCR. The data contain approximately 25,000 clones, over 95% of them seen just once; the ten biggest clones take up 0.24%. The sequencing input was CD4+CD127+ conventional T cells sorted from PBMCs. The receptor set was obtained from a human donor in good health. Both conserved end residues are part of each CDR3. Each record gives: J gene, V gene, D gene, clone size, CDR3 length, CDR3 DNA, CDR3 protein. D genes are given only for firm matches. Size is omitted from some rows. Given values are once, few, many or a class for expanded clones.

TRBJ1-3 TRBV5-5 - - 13 TGTGCCAGGACTGGATTGATGGGAAACACCATATATTTT CARTGLMGNTIYF
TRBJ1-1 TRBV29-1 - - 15 TGCAGCGGGAACCAGGGAGGTACGGCTAAGACTGAAGCTTTCTTT CSGNQGGTAKTEAFF
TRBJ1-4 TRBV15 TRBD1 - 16 TGTGCCACCAGCAGGAGTCCGGGACAGGGAGGGGAAAAACTGTTTTTT CATSRSPGQGGEKLFF
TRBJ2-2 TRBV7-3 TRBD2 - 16 TGTGCCAGCAGCTTAAACGGACTAGCGGGAGCCGGGGAGCTGTTTTTT CASSLNGLAGAGELFF
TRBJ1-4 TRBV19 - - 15 TGTGCCACCTTTGGAGGGAATCTTTCTAATGAAAAACTGTTTTTT CATFGGNLSNEKLFF
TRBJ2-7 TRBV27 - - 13 TGTGCCAGCCGGCGGAGCGGCTCCTACGAGCAGTACTTC CASRRSGSYEQYF
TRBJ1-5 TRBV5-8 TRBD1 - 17 TGTGCCAGCAGCATCCAGGACAGGGCTTTTAGCAATCAGCCCCAGCATTTT CASSIQDRAFSNQPQHF
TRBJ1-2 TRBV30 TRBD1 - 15 TGTGCCTGGAGTGAATACGAACCCAGGGGGTATGGCTACACCTTC CAWSEYEPRGYGYTF
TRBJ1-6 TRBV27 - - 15 TGTGCCAGCAGACGGCTGGACAGTCTAGGCTCACCCCTCCACTTT CASRRLDSLGSPLHF
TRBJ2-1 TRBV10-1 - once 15 TGCGCCAGCAGTGAGAGGGACCCGAGGGTCAATGAGCAGTTCTTC CASSERDPRVNEQFF
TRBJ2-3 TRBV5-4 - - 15 TGTGCCAGCAGCCTGGGGGGCATATCTTCAGATACGCAGTATTTT CASSLGGISSDTQYF
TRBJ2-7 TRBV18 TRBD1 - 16 TGTGCCAGCTCACCATACTCTACAGGGGCCGGCTACGAGCAGTACTTC CASSPYSTGAGYEQYF
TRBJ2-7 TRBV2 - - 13 TGTGCCAGCAGCCTTGACACTTCCTACGAGCAGTACTTC CASSLDTSYEQYF
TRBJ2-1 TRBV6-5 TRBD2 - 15 TGTGCCAGCAGGACGGGGGGAGGGCCATACAATGAGCAGTTCTTC CASRTGGGPYNEQFF
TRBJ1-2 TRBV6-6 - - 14 TGTGCCAGCAGTTACTCGCAGGGAAACTATGGCTACACCTTC CASSYSQGNYGYTF
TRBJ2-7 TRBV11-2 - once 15 TGTGCCAGCAGCTTATTTGGGTTCAACACCTACGAGCAGTACTTC CASSLFGFNTYEQYF
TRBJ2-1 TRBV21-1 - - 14 TGTGCCAGCAGCAAATCAGACTCCTTGAATGAGCAGTTCTTC CASSKSDSLNEQFF
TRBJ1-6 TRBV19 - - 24 TGTGCCAGTAGTATACCATTCTCTGGGGGCCGGAAAAAGGGTGAGAGCTCCTATAATTCACCCCTCCACTTT CASSIPFSGGRKKGESSYNSPLHF
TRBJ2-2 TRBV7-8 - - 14 TGTGCCAGCAGCTTACGCAGGGTCGCCGGGGAGCTGTTTTTT CASSLRRVAGELFF
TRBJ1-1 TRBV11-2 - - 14 TGTGCCAGCAGCTTAGCAGGGCTGAACACTGAAGCTTTCTTT CASSLAGLNTEAFF
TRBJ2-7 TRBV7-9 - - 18 TGTGCCAGCAGCCAACAAATTGGACGGGGGGGACAGGTCTTCGAGCAGTACTTC CASSQQIGRGGQVFEQYF
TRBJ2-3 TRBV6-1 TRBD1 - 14 TGTGCCAGCAAGGTGACAGGGAGTGGAGATACGCAGTATTTT CASKVTGSGDTQYF
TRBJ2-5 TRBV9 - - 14 TGTGCCAGCAGCCCAGGGATGCGGTCGGAGACCCAGTACTTC CASSPGMRSETQYF
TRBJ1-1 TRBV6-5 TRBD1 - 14 TGTGCCAGCAGGAAAACATCACAGGGGAGGGAAGCTTTCTTT CASRKTSQGREAFF
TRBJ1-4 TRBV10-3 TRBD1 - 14 TGTGCCATCAGTGAGACAGGGGATCATGAAAAACTGTTTTTT CAISETGDHEKLFF
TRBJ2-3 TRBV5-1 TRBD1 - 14 TGCGCCAGCAGCTTCGGACAGGGCCCAGATACGCAGTATTTT CASSFGQGPDTQYF
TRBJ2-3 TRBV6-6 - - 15 TGTGCCAGCAGTTACGGGCGGGCCCGCACAGATACGCAGTATTTT CASSYGRARTDTQYF
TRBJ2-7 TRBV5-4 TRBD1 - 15 TGTGCCAGCAGCTTGGGTAGGACAGGGGGCTACGAGCAGTACTTC CASSLGRTGGYEQYF
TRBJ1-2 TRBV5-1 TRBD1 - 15 TGCGCCAGCAGCTCAGCCGACAGGGCGGGCTATGGCTACACCTTC CASSSADRAGYGYTF
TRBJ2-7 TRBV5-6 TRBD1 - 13 TGTGCCAGCAGCTTAGACAGGGGGCCCGAGCAGTACTTC CASSLDRGPEQYF
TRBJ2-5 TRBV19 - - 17 TGTGCCAGTAGTACCCTTCAGGGGAGCCAACAGGGAGAGACCCAGTACTTC CASSTLQGSQQGETQYF
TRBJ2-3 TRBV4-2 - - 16 TGTGCCAGCAGCCAAAATTTCGGACTGAGCACAGATACGCAGTATTTT CASSQNFGLSTDTQYF
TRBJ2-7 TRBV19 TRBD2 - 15 TGTGCCAGTAGTACTTCGGGGACTACGGTCTACGAGCAGTACTTC CASSTSGTTVYEQYF
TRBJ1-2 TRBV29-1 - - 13 TGCAGCGTTGAAGAAGGAACAGGAGGTGGCTACACCTTC CSVEEGTGGGYTF
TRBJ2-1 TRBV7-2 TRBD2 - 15 TGTGCCAGCAGCTCTGACGGGAGGGATAACAATGAGCAGTTCTTC CASSSDGRDNNEQFF
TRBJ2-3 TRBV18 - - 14 TGTGCCAGCTCGGCGGACGGGCCCAATTATACGCAGTATTTT CASSADGPNYTQYF
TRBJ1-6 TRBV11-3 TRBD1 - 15 TGTGCCAGCAGCTTACCATCAGGGGGCTATTCACCCCTCCACTTT CASSLPSGGYSPLHF
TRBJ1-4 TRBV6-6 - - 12 TGTGCCAGCAAAGGGTTTAATGAAAAACTGTTTTTT CASKGFNEKLFF
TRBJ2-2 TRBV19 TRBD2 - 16 TGTGCCAGTAGTATAGATCGTGCTAGCGGCGTGTGGGAGCTGTTTTTT CASSIDRASGVWELFF
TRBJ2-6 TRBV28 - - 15 TGTGCCAGCAGCCGTCCCGGTTCTGGGGCCAACGTCCTGACTTTC CASSRPGSGANVLTF
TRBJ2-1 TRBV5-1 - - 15 TGCGCCAGCAGCTTGGTCCAGCTCTCCTACAATGAGCAGTTCTTC CASSLVQLSYNEQFF